These 23 T cell receptor beta chains were sequenced from one sample in a study of CXCR3-negative and CXCR3-positive naive CD8 T cells. UMI labels and 5' RACE were used to prepare the TRB cDNA libraries. TCRdb reworked the 5' RACE reads into one entry per CDR3 protein, no DNA. The table lists approximately 100,000 distinct CDR3 sequences. The study, taken as a whole, reports: CXCR3-positive naive cells had more hydrophobic TRB CDR3s than CXCR3-negative naive cells.

What these receptors recognize is not known. The sample was naive CXCR3+ CD8+ T cells from blood. Regarding subset: CD45RO-CCR7+CD27+CD95- naive CD8+ T cells expressing CXCR3 (TNR3+). The receptor set was obtained from a human donor in good health. Some clones in this sample may be carry-over from other donors' samples.

The rearrangement joins TRBV28 to TRBJ1-5; the D gene TCRdb calls, TRBD1, cannot be checked with no DNA. Germline V lookup: CDR1 MDHEN, CDR2 SYDVKM. The CDR3 extends over 15 amino acids. The CDR3 sequence: CASSFYVQGGQPQHF.

This chain uses TRBV7-9 with TRBJ2-2. CDR1 is SEHNR, CDR2 FQNEAQ, per germline (reference sequence). The CDR3 has 15 residues. CDR3 amino acids: CASSLAPGFGGELFF.

The chain recombines TRBV6-5 with TRBJ2-2; without DNA, the TCRdb call of TRBD1 cannot be checked. The CDR3 consists of 17 residues. CDR1 and CDR2 from the germline V gene are MNHEY and SVGAGI. CDR3 sequence: CASSYSNFGTQTGELFF.

V and J are TRBV29-1 and TRBJ2-7. CDR1 and CDR2 (germline): SQVTM, ANQGSEA. The CDR3 sequence is 12 residues long. CDR3 region: CSVELVGYEQYF.

The rearrangement uses TRBV20-1 and TRBJ1-2; TCRdb's D call of TRBD1 is untestable without DNA. Germline values: CDR1 DFQATT, CDR2 SNEGSKA (reference sequence). The CDR3 has 14 residues. The CDR3 protein is CSARVGEGGVGYTF.

V usage is TRBV4-1 and J usage is TRBJ2-1. The CDR3 is 14 amino acids. Germline V gene data show CDR1 as MGHRA and CDR2 as YSYEKL. The chain's CDR3 is CASSLGVVSNEQFF.

The V gene is TRBV3-1, the J gene TRBJ2-3. Germline V gives CDR1 LGHDT, CDR2 YNNKEL (reference sequence). The CDR3 is 17 residues long. CDR3 residues: CASSSLGIRAGTDTQYF.

CDR3 in amino acids: CASSPGGDGYTF. The chain uses TRBV7-8 and TRBJ1-2; with no DNA, the TCRdb D assignment of TRBD1 cannot be verified. Looked up from germline, CDR1 is SGHVS and CDR2 is FQNEAQ. The CDR3 is 12 amino acids. Full variable domain (outside the CDR3, taken from reference TRBV7-8 and TRBJ1-2): GAGVSQSPRYKVAKRGQDVALRCDPISGHVSLFWYQQALGQGPEFLTYFQNEAQLDKSGLPSDRFFAERPEGSVSTLKIQRTQQEDSAVYLCASSPGGDGYTFGSGTRLTVV.

The V call is TRBV9, the J call TRBJ2-2; TCRdb indicates TRBD2, and absent DNA this call remains unverified. Germline V gene data show CDR1 as SGDLS and CDR2 as YYNGEE. CDR3 length equals 15 residues. CDR3 in amino acids: CASSVVLEPTGELFF.

V and J are TRBV7-9 and TRBJ2-3; TCRdb calls TRBD2, which cannot be checked without DNA. Germline assignment: CDR1 SEHNR and CDR2 FQNEAQ (reference sequence). The CDR3 sequence is 19 residues long. Here the CDR3 reads CASSLAPGLAGGPTDTQYF.

V and J are TRBV12-3 or TRBV12-4 and TRBJ2-1; TCRdb names TRBD1, which stays unverified in the absence of DNA. The CDR3 extends over 15 amino acids. CDR3 protein: CASSLGGVALDEQFF.

The V call is TRBV12-3 or TRBV12-4, the J call TRBJ2-3; no DNA is available, so the TRBD2 call from TCRdb remains unchecked. This CDR3 region has 16 residues. CDR3 protein: CASSPGTSGSADTQYF.

This chain uses TRBV14 with TRBJ2-3. Germline V lookup: CDR1 SGHDN, CDR2 FVKESK. The CDR3 runs to 13 residues. This CDR3 reads CASSQEIADTQYF.

The chain employs TRBV11-2 and TRBJ2-7; TCRdb selects TRBD1, and the lack of DNA leaves this call unchecked. This CDR3 is 13 amino acids long. CDR1 SGHAT and CDR2 FQNNGV come from the germline V gene. This CDR3 is CASSFERGYEQYF.

The chain has TRBV28 and TRBJ2-7. Germline assignment: CDR1 MDHEN and CDR2 SYDVKM. The CDR3 sequence is 12 residues long. The chain's CDR3 is CASKRMTYEQYF.

The gene calls are TRBV19 and TRBJ2-1. The CDR3 is made up of 14 amino acids. Germline V CDR1 and CDR2: LNHDA, SQIVND (reference sequence). CDR3 amino acids: CASSMTGRTYEQFF.

The chain combines TRBV30 with TRBJ1-2. The CDR3 has 11 residues. Germline-derived CDR1 and CDR2 are GTSNPN and SVGIG (reference sequence). The CDR3: CAWTGGDGYTF.

The CDR3 loop is CSVDPPVVSVGYTF. The gene calls are TRBV29-1 and TRBJ1-2; no DNA is available, so the TRBD1 call from TCRdb remains unchecked. Germline V gives CDR1 SQVTM, CDR2 ANQGSEA. The CDR3 loop spans 14 amino acids.

This chain connects TRBV6-2 or TRBV6-3 to TRBJ2-7; the D gene TCRdb calls, TRBD2, cannot be checked with no DNA. CDR3 length equals 14 residues. The germline V gene encodes CDR1 MNHEY and CDR2 SVGEGT. The CDR3 region is CASSLGAGPREQYF.

The V call is TRBV27, the J call TRBJ1-2; TCRdb gives TRBD1 as the D gene, but with no DNA this cannot be confirmed. Germline V gives CDR1 MNHEY, CDR2 SMNVEV (reference sequence). This CDR3 has 14 amino acids. CDR3 region: CASSAEGRVYGYTF.

The J gene is TRBJ1-1, the V gene TRBV30. Germline CDR1 and CDR2: GTSNPN and SVGIG (reference sequence). This CDR3 spans 13 amino acids. The CDR3 here is CAWSVHGDSEAFF.

The genes are TRBV28 and TRBJ2-1; without DNA, the TCRdb call of TRBD2 cannot be checked. The germline V gene has CDR1 MDHEN and CDR2 SYDVKM. This CDR3 comprises 12 residues. This chain's CDR3 is CASSFPGLEQFF.

The chain links TRBV4-1 to TRBJ2-5. The germline CDR1 and CDR2 sequences are MGHRA and YSYEKL. The CDR3 runs to 14 residues. The CDR3 reads CASSQAEGQETQYF.